Described below is a single TCR beta chain sequence and its context. The data derive from a study of control samples from healthy donors and cancer patients. CDR3 length: 14 residues. The germline V gene has CDR1 MDHEN and CDR2 SYDVKM. Trimming removed 10 bases from V and 6 bases from J; junction bases left unmatched: 9. Only in-frame clones appear in the TCRdb table, and some are missing; sequencing was by immunoSEQ multiplex PCR. The data hold some 100,000 clones, with roughly 90% observed a single time. Input material: blood. V is TRBV28 and J is TRBJ2-2; TRBD1 agrees at 9 bases. This clonotype originated in a man younger than 40 in good health. CDR3 region: CAIAGTGRPGELFF. The CDR3 DNA follows: TGTGCCATCGCCGGGACAGGGAGGCCCGGGGAGCTGTTTTTT.